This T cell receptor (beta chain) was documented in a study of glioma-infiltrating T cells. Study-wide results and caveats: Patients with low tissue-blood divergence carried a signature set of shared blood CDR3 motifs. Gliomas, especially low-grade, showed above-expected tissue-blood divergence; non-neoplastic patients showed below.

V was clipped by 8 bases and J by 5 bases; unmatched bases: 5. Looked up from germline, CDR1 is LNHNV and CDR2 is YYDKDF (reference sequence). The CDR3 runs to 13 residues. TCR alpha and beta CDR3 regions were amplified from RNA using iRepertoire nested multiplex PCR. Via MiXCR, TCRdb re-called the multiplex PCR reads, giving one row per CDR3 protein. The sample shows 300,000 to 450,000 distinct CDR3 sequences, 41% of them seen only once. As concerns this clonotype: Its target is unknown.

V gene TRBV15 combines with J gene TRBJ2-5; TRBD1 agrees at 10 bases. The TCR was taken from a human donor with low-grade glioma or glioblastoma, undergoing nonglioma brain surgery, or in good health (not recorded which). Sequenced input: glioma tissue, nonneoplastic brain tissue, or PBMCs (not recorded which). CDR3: CATGDRGFETQYF. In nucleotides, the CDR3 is TGTGCCACCGGGGACAGGGGTTTTGAGACCCAGTACTTC.